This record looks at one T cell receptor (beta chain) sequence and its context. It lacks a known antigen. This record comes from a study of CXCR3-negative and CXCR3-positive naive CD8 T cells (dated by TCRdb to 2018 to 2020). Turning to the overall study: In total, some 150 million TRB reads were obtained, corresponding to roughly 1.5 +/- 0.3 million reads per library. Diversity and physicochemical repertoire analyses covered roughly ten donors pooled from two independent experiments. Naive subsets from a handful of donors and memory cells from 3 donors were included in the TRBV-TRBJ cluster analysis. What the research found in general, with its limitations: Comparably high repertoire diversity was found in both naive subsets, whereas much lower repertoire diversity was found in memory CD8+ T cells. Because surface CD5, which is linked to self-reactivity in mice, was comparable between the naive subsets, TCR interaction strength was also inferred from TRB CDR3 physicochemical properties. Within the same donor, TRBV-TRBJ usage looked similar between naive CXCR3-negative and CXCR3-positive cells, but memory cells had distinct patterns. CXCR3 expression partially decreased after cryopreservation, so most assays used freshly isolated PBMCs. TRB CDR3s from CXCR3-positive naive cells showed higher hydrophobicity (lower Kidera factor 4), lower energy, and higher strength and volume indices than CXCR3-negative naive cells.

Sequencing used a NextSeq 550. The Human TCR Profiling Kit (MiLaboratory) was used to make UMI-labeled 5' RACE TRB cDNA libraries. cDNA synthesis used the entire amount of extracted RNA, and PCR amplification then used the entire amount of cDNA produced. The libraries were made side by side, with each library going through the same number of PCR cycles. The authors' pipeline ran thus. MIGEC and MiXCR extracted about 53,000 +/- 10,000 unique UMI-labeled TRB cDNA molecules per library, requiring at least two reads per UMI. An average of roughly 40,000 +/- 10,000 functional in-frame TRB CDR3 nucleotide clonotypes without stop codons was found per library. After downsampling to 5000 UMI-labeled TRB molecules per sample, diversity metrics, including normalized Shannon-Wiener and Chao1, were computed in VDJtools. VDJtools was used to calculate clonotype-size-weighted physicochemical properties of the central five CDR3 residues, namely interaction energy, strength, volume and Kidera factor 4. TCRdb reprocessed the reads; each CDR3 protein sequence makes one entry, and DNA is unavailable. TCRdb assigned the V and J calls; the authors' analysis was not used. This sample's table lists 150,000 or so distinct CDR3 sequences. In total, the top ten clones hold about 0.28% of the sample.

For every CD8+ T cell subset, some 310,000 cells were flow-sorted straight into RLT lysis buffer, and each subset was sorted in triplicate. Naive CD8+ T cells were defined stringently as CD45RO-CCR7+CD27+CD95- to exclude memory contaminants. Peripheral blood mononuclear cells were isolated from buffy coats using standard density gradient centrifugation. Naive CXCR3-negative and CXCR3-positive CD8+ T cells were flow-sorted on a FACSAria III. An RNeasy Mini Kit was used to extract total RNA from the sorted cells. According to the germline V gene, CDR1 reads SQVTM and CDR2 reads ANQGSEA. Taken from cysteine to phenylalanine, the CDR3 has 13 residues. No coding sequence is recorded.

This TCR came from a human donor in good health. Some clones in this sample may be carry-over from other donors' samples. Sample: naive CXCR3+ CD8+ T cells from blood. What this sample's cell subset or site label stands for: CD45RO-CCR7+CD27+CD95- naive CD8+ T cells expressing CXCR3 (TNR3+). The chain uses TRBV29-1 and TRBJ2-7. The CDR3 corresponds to CSVEDRRSYEQYF.